This T cell receptor beta chain was obtained from a study of T cells expressing NK-cell markers. Whole-study context: CD3+CD56+NKG2C+, CD3+CD56+NKG2C- and CD3+CD56-NKG2C+ T cells, once sorted, supplied the TCR beta repertoires.

TCRdb reanalyzed the 5' RACE reads and collapses them to one entry per CDR3 protein, without DNA. Its table lists 400,000 or so distinct CDR3 sequences. Germline-derived CDR1 and CDR2 are SNHLY and FYNNEI. The CDR3 loop spans 14 amino acids. The sequence was obtained from a woman in her 50s in good health. The chain combines TRBV2 with TRBJ2-7; TCRdb gives TRBD1 as the D gene, but with no DNA this cannot be confirmed. The specimen sequenced was blood T cells: a sorted CD56 or NKG2C T cell subset, CD4+ or CD8+ T cells, or bulk PBMC T cells (not recorded which). The CDR3: CASMSVGGSYEQYF.